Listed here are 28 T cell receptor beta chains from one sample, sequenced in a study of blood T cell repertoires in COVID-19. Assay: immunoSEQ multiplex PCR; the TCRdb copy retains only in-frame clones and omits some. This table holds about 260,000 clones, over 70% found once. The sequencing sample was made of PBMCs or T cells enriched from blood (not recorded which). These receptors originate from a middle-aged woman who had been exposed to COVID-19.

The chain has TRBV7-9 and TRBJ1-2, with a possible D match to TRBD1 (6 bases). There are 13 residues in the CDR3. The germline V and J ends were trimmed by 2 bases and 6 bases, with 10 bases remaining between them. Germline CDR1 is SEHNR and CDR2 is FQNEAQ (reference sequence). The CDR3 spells CASSLRGRDGYTF. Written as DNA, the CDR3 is TGTGCCAGCAGCTTAAGGGGGAGGGATGGCTACACCTTC.

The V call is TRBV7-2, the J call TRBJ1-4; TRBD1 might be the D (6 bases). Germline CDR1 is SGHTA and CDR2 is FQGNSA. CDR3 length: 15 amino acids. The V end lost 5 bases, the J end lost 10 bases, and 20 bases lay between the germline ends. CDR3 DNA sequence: TGTGCCAGCAGCGGAGAACAGCGGGAGGGGGGAAAACTGTTTTTT. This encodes CASSGEQREGGKLFF.

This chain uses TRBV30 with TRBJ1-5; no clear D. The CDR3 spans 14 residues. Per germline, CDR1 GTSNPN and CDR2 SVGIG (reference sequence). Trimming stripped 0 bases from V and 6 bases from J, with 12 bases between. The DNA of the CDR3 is TGTGCCTGGAGTGTCTCTCGGGGAGGTCAGCCCCAGCATTTT. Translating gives CAWSVSRGGQPQHF. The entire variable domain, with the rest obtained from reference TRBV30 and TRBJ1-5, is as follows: SQTIHQWPATLVQPVGSPLSLECTVEGTSNPNLYWYRQAAGRGLQLLFYSVGIGQISSEVPQNLSASRPQDRQFILSSKKLLLSDSGFYLCAWSVSRGGQPQHFGDGTRLSIL.

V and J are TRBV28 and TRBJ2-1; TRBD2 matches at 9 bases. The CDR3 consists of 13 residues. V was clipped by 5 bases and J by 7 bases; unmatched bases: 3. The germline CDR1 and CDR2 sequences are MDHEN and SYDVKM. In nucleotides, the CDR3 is TGTGCCAGCAGTATCCTAGCGGGGAATGAGCAGTTCTTC. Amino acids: CASSILAGNEQFF.

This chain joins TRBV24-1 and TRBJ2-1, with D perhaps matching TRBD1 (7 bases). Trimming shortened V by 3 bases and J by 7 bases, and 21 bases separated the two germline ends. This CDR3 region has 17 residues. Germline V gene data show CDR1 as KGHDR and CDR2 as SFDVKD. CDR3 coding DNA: TGTGCCACCAGTGATGGGGGGTTGGTGACAGGGTTAAATGAGCAGTTCTTC. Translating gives CATSDGGLVTGLNEQFF.

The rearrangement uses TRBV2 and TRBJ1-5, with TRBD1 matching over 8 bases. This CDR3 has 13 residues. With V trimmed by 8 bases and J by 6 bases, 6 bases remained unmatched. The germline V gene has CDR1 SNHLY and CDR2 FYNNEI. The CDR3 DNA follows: TGTGCCAGCTCGGTAACAGGGGGTCAGCCCCAGCATTTT. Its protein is CASSVTGGQPQHF.

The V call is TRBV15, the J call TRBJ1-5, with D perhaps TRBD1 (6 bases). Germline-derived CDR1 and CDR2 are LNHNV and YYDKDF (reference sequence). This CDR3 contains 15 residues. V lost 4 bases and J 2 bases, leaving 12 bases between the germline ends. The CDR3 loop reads CATSTTRQGNQPQHF. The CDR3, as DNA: TGTGCCACCAGCACAACTAGACAGGGCAATCAGCCCCAGCATTTT.

CDR3 residues: CASSFHTSGGLNEQFF. The CDR3 DNA sequence: TGTGCCAGCAGTTTCCACACTAGCGGGGGCCTCAATGAGCAGTTCTTC. The chain carries TRBV27 and TRBJ2-1; TRBD2 aligns across 11 bases. This CDR3 has 16 amino acids. CDR1 is MNHEY, CDR2 SMNVEV, per germline (reference sequence). V lost 3 bases and J lost 6; bases outside the gene matches: 7.

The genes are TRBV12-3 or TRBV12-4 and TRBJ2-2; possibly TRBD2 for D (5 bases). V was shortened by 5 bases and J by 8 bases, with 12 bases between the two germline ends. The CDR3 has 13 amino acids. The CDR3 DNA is TGTGCCAGCAGTCCGACCGGGGTTGGGGAGCTGTTTTTT. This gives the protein CASSPTGVGELFF.

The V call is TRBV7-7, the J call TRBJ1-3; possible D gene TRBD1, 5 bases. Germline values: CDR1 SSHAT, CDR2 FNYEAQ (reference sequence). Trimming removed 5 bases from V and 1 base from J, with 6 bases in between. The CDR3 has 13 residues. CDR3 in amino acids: CASSQGSGNTIYF. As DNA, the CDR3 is TGTGCCAGCAGCCAGGGTTCTGGAAACACCATATATTTT. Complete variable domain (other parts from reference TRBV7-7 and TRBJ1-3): GAGVSQSPRYKVTKRGQDVTLRCDPISSHATLYWYQQALGQGPEFLTYFNYEAQPDKSGLPSDRFSAERPEGSISTLTIQRTEQRDSAMYRCASSQGSGNTIYFGEGSWLTVV.

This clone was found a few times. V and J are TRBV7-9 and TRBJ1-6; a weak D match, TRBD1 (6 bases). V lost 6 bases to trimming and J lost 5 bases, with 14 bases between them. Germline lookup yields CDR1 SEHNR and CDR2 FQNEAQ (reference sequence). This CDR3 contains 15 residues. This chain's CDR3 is CASRETGQHNSPLHF. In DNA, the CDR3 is TGTGCCAGCAGAGAAACGGGACAACATAATTCACCCCTCCACTTT.

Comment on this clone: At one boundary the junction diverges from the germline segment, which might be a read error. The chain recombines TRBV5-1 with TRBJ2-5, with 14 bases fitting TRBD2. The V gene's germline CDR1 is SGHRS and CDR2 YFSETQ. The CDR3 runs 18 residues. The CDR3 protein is CASSPQGLAGDPQETQYF. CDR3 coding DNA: TGTGCCAGCAGCCCCCAGGGACTAGCGGGAGACCCTCAAGAGACCCAGTACTTC. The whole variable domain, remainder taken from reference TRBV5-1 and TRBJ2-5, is KAGVTQTPRYLIKTRGQQVTLSCSPISGHRSVSWYQQTPGQGLQFLFEYFSETQRNKGNFPGRFSGRQFSNSRSEMNVSTLELGDSALYLCASSPQGLAGDPQETQYFGPGTRLLVL.

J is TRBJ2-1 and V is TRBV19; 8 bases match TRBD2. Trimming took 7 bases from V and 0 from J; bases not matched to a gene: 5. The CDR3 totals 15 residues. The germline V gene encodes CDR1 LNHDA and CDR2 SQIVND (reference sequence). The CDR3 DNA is TGTGCCAGTACAGCGGGGACTAGCTCCTACAATGAGCAGTTCTTC. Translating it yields CASTAGTSSYNEQFF.

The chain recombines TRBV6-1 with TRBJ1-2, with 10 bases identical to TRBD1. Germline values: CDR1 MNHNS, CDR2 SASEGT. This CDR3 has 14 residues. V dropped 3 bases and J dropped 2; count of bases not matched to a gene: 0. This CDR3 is CASSEGQGNYGYTF. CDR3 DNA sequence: TGTGCCAGCAGTGAGGGACAGGGGAACTATGGCTACACCTTC.

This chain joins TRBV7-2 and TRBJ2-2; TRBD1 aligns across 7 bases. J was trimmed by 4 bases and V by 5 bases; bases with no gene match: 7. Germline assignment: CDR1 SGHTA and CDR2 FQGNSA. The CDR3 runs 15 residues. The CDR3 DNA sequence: TGTGCCAGCAGCCTAAGACAGGGTGGCACCGGGGAGCTGTTTTTT. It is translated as CASSLRQGGTGELFF.

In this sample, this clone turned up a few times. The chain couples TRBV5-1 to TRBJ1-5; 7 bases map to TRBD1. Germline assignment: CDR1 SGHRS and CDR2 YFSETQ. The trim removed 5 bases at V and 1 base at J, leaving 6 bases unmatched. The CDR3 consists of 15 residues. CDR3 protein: CASRKGTESNQPQHF. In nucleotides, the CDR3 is TGCGCCAGCAGGAAGGGGACAGAGAGCAATCAGCCCCAGCATTTT.

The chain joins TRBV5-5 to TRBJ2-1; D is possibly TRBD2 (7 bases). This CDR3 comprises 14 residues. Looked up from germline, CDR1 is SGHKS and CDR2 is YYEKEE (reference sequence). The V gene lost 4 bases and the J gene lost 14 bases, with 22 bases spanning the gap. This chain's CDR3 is CASSPPGGQIIKFF. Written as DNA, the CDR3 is TGTGCCAGCAGCCCCCCGGGGGGACAAATCATTAAGTTCTTC.

CDR3 region: CASGQGAGELFF. CDR3 nucleotide sequence: TGCGCCAGCGGACAGGGGGCCGGGGAGCTGTTTTTT. V usage is TRBV5-1 and J usage is TRBJ2-2; TRBD1 aligns across 10 bases. Per the germline V gene, CDR1 is SGHRS and CDR2 is YFSETQ. Germline trimming cut 7 bases from V and 6 bases from J; bases unmatched to any gene: 0. The CDR3 runs to 12 residues.

CDR3 protein: CASRDRVRNQPQHF. CDR3 in DNA: TGTGCCAGCAGGGACAGGGTTCGCAATCAGCCCCAGCATTTT. This chain links TRBV2 with TRBJ1-5, with 8 bases identical to TRBD1. J lost 2 bases, V lost 6 bases, and 3 bases had no gene match. CDR3 length equals 14 residues. Looked up from germline, CDR1 is SNHLY and CDR2 is FYNNEI.

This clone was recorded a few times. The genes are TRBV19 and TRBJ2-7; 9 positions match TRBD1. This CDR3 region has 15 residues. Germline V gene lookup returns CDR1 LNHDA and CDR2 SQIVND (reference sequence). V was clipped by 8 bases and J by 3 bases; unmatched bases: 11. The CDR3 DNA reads TGTGCCAGTTGGGGTTGGGACAGGGTCATCTACGAGCAGTACTTC. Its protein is CASWGWDRVIYEQYF.

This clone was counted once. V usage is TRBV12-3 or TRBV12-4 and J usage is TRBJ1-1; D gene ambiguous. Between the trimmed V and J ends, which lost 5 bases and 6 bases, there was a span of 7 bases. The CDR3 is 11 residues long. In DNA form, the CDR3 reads TGTGCCAGCAGTCAGAAATCTGAAGCTTTCTTT. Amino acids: CASSQKSEAFF.

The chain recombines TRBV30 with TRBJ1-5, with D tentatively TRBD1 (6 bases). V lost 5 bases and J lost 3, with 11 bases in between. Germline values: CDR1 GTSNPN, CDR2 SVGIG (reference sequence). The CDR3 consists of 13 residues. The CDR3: CAWAKGVNQPQHF. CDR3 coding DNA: TGTGCCTGGGCCAAGGGGGTCAATCAGCCCCAGCATTTT.

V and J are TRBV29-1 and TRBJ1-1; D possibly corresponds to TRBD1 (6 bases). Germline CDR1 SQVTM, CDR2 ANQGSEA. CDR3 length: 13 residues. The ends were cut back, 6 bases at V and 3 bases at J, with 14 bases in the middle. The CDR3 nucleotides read TGCAGCGTCTCGGACAGATACTACACTGAAGCTTTCTTT. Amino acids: CSVSDRYYTEAFF.

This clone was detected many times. The CDR3 DNA reads TGTGCCAGCAGCCCCAGGACTAGCGGGGGGACGGAGACCCAGTACTTC. Encoded protein: CASSPRTSGGTETQYF. The chain links TRBV3-1 (or the pseudogene TRBV3-2) to TRBJ2-5; 14 nucleotides align to TRBD2. V shed 4 bases and J 5 bases; nucleotides not matched to a gene: 6. CDR3 length: 16 residues. CDR1 and CDR2 from the germline V gene are LGHDT and YNNKEL (reference sequence).

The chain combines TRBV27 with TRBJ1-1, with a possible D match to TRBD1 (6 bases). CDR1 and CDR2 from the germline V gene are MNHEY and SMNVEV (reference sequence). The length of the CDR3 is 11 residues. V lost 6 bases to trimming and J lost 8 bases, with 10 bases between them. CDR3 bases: TGTGCCAGCAGCCGAGACAGGGAAGCTTTCTTT. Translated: CASSRDREAFF.

CDR3 nucleotide sequence: TGTGCCACCGTGCCGGGTCCCAAAAACACCGGGGAGCTGTTTTTT. Its translation is CATVPGPKNTGELFF. V usage is TRBV19 and J usage is TRBJ2-2; D is ambiguous. V gave up 10 bases and J gave up 2 bases, with 17 bases separating them. This CDR3 is 15 amino acids long. CDR1 LNHDA and CDR2 SQIVND come from the germline V gene (reference sequence).

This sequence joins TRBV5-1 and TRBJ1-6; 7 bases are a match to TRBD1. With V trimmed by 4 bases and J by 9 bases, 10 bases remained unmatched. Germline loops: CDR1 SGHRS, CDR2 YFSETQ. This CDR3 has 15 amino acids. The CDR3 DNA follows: TGCGCCAGCAGCGTATATACAGGGGAAAGTTCACCCCTCCACTTT. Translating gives CASSVYTGESSPLHF.

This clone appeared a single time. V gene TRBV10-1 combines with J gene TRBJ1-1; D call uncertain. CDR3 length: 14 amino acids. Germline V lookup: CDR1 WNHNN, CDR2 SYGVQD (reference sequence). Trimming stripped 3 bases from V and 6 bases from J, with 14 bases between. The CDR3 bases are TGCGCCAGCAGTGACACTAGAGATGACCCTGAAGCTTTCTTT. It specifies CASSDTRDDPEAFF.